These 32 T cell receptor beta chains originate from one sample sequenced in a study of T cell changes during pregnancy in multiple sclerosis. Libraries were prepared by immunoSEQ multiplex PCR; TCRdb keeps only in-frame clonotypes and omits some of them. Of about 34,000 clones in the sample, 70% to 90% were seen once. Material: CD8+ T cells from peripheral blood mononuclear cells, obtained in the third trimester of pregnancy. These receptors all come from a female donor with multiple sclerosis, enrolled in a pregnancy study.

V is TRBV12-5 and J is TRBJ1-1; D not resolved. Germline V gives CDR1 LGHNT, CDR2 FRNRAP. Trimming removed 3 bases from V and 3 bases from J, with 14 bases in between. The CDR3 loop spans 15 amino acids. CDR3 residues: CASGLIGRLDTEAFF. In nucleotides, the CDR3 is TGTGCTAGTGGTTTAATTGGCAGGTTGGACACTGAAGCTTTCTTT.

The chain recombines TRBV4-1 with TRBJ2-5; 8 nucleotides line up with TRBD2. This CDR3 has 13 amino acids. V lost 6 bases, J lost 4 bases, and 4 bases stayed unmatched. Per germline, CDR1 MGHRA and CDR2 YSYEKL. The CDR3, as DNA: TGCGCCAGCAGTCTCGGGAGGGGAGAGACCCAGTACTTC. Its translation: CASSLGRGETQYF.

This clone came up a few times. This chain uses TRBV6-4 with TRBJ1-6, with TRBD1 matching 10 bases. From germline, CDR1 is MRHNA and CDR2 SNTAGT. The J segment lost 7 bases and the V segment lost 6 bases, leaving 6 bases of the junction unmatched. The CDR3 has 15 residues. DNA of the CDR3: TGTGCCAGCAGCCCCGGGACAGGGGAAAATTCACCCCTCCACTTT. Protein sequence: CASSPGTGENSPLHF.

The V and J genes are TRBV5-4 and TRBJ2-5; 9 bases match TRBD2. The ends lost 2 bases at V and 5 bases at J; junction bases unmatched: 10. CDR1 and CDR2 from the germline V gene are SGHNT and YYREEE (reference sequence). The CDR3 extends over 16 amino acids. The CDR3 DNA reads as TGTGCCAGCAGCTTCTCCTTAGCGGGGGAAGGGGAGACCCAGTACTTC. Its translation is CASSFSLAGEGETQYF.

This chain connects TRBV19 to TRBJ1-2; 9 positions agree with TRBD1. The CDR3 sequence is 17 residues long. The V and J ends lost 7 bases and 0 bases, in that order; junction bases with no gene match: 12. Looked up from germline, CDR1 is LNHDA and CDR2 is SQIVND (reference sequence). The CDR3 region is CASTPRTGDRTNYGYTF. The CDR3 DNA reads TGTGCCAGTACCCCGAGGACAGGGGACAGGACTAACTATGGCTACACCTTC.

The chain couples TRBV7-2 to TRBJ2-4; D ambiguous. The germline V gene has CDR1 SGHTA and CDR2 FQGNSA. This CDR3 spans 15 amino acids. The V end lost 2 bases, the J end lost 0 bases, and 8 bases lay between the germline ends. The CDR3 spells CASSLTVLAKNIQYF. In DNA form, the CDR3 reads TGTGCCAGCAGCTTAACTGTGCTAGCCAAAAACATTCAGTACTTC.

The chain is built from TRBV7-3 and TRBJ2-1, with D maybe TRBD1 (6 bases). Germline CDR1 SGHTA, CDR2 FQGTGA. V dropped 2 bases and J dropped 12 bases, with 11 bases sitting between them. The CDR3 has 12 residues. In DNA, the CDR3 is TGTGCCAGCAGCTTAGCTAGGGGGAGGCAGTTCTTC. Its translation is CASSLARGRQFF.

The chain couples TRBV7-3 to TRBJ1-4; the match to TRBD1 covers 8 bases. The ends lost 4 bases at V and 1 base at J; junction bases unmatched: 2. The CDR3 runs to 15 residues. Germline loops: CDR1 SGHTA, CDR2 FQGTGA. The CDR3 DNA follows: TGTGCCAGCAGCTCCACAGGGGGAACTAATGAAAAACTGTTTTTT. Its translation: CASSSTGGTNEKLFF.

This clone was observed a single time. The chain recombines TRBV19 with TRBJ2-7; TRBD2 matches 7 bases. Germline loops: CDR1 LNHDA, CDR2 SQIVND (reference sequence). J was trimmed by 6 bases and V by 4 bases; bases with no gene match: 12. The CDR3 extends over 15 amino acids. The CDR3 region is CASSTSFGRLGEQYF. Written as DNA, the CDR3 is TGTGCCAGTAGTACCTCCTTCGGGAGGCTAGGCGAGCAGTACTTC.

This clone was seen more than once but under ten times. The chain joins TRBV7-6 to TRBJ1-1; D might be TRBD1 (6 bases). CDR3 length: 14 residues. V was pared by 3 bases and J by 4 bases, with 12 bases between. Germline CDR1 is SGHVS and CDR2 is FNYEAQ. The CDR3 region is CASSLRGFSTEAFF. DNA of the CDR3: TGTGCCAGCAGCTTGAGGGGGTTTAGCACTGAAGCTTTCTTT.

The chain employs TRBV13 and TRBJ2-5, with D perhaps matching TRBD1 (7 bases). Trimming pared 5 bases from V and 4 bases from J, leaving 11 bases between. The CDR3 loop spans 13 amino acids. CDR1 is PRHDT, CDR2 FYEKMQ, per germline (reference sequence). The CDR3 nucleotides are TGTGCCAGCAGCCCAGGGGGGAGAGAGACCCAGTACTTC. Translation gives CASSPGGRETQYF. Based on the CDR3 plus reference TRBV13 and TRBJ2-5, the full variable domain is AAGVIQSPRHLIKEKRETATLKCYPIPRHDTVYWYQQGPGQDPQFLISFYEKMQSDKGSIPDRFSAQQFSDYHSELNMSSLELGDSALYFCASSPGGRETQYFGPGTRLLVL.

On this clone itself: Since a much larger clone is just one base distant, this may be a read error. The gene calls are TRBV7-6 and TRBJ1-1; possible D gene TRBD1, 5 bases. The germline V and J ends were trimmed by 4 bases and 1 base, with 7 bases remaining between them. The CDR3 length is 13 residues. In germline, CDR1 is SGHVS, CDR2 FNYEAQ. For the CDR3, the DNA is TGTGCCAGCAGCTCGACAGAGAACACTGAAGCTTTCTTT. It translates to CASSSTENTEAFF.

This chain uses TRBV7-9 with TRBJ1-1, with a weak D call TRBD1 (5 bases). The CDR3 is 14 residues long. Trimming took off 4 bases at V and 1 base at J, with 10 bases between the two ends. Germline assignment: CDR1 SEHNR and CDR2 FQNEAQ (reference sequence). The CDR3 nucleotides read TGTGCCAGCAGCTCAGGGATTGAGAACACTGAAGCTTTCTTT. It translates to CASSSGIENTEAFF. The full variable domain, in which reference TRBV7-9 and TRBJ1-1 provide the parts outside the CDR3, is DTGVSQNPRHKITKRGQNVTFRCDPISEHNRLYWYRQTLGQGPEFLTYFQNEAQLEKSRLLSDRFSAERPKGSFSTLEIQRTEQGDSAMYLCASSSGIENTEAFFGQGTRLTVV.

This chain connects TRBV9 to TRBJ1-2, with a tentative D call TRBD1 (6 bases). Trimming left V 5 bases short and J 4 bases short, with 15 bases between. This CDR3 contains 14 residues. CDR1 is SGDLS and CDR2 is YYNGEE in the germline V gene. CDR3 loop: CASRGVGASYGYTF. CDR3 bases: TGTGCCAGCAGGGGGGTGGGGGCTAGCTATGGCTACACCTTC.

The rearrangement uses TRBV7-6 and TRBJ1-1; no reliable D call. The CDR3 spans 13 residues. V gave up 3 bases and J gave up 6 bases, with 11 bases separating them. CDR1 SGHVS and CDR2 FNYEAQ come from the germline V gene. CDR3 bases: TGTGCCAGCAGCTTCGATTTGGGCGCTGAAGCTTTCTTT. Translation: CASSFDLGAEAFF.

The chain has TRBV27 and TRBJ1-2; 8 bases are a match to TRBD1. Germline CDR1 is MNHEY and CDR2 is SMNVEV (reference sequence). V gave up 4 bases and J gave up 7 bases; unmatched junction bases: 5. The CDR3 runs 13 residues. The CDR3 coding sequence is TGTGCCAGCAGTTCCGGACAGGGAAGTGGCTACACCTTC. As protein: CASSSGQGSGYTF.

The chain employs TRBV15 and TRBJ1-1; D uncertain. Germline CDR1 reads LNHNV; CDR2 reads YYDKDF (reference sequence). V shed 1 base and J shed 5 bases, with 14 bases lying between them. This CDR3 is 15 amino acids long. The CDR3 reads CATSRVREIGTEAFF. The DNA of the CDR3 is TGTGCCACCAGCAGAGTTCGGGAGATCGGGACTGAAGCTTTCTTT.

V usage is TRBV11-2 and J usage is TRBJ1-2; TRBD1 might be the D (6 bases). CDR1 is SGHAT and CDR2 is FQNNGV in the germline V gene. The CDR3 is 14 residues long. The germline V and J ends were trimmed by 1 base and 8 bases, with 14 bases remaining between them. CDR3 coding DNA: TGTGCCAGCAGCTTAGTAGGCAGGGGAGAGGGCTACACCTTC. This codes for CASSLVGRGEGYTF.

The rearrangement uses TRBV10-3 and TRBJ1-3; 9 bases are a match to TRBD1. The CDR3 totals 16 residues. V trimming: 3 bases; J trimming: 8 bases; junction bases outside the gene matches: 11. Germline-derived CDR1 and CDR2 are ENHRY and SYGVKD. Written as DNA, the CDR3 is TGTGCCATCAGTGACGAACCGGGACAGGGTAGGGACACCATATATTTT. Encoded protein: CAISDEPGQGRDTIYF.

The chain recombines TRBV19 with TRBJ1-1; TRBD1 agrees at 7 bases. The CDR3 is 17 amino acids. J lost 1 base, V lost 5 bases, and 13 bases had no gene match. Germline CDR1 is LNHDA and CDR2 is SQIVND (reference sequence). CDR3 amino acids: CASSHTWGQGENTEAFF. The CDR3 nucleotides read TGTGCCAGTAGTCATACCTGGGGGCAGGGGGAGAACACTGAAGCTTTCTTT.

V gene TRBV27 combines with J gene TRBJ2-3, with no clear D. Germline lookup yields CDR1 MNHEY and CDR2 SMNVEV (reference sequence). V lost 0 bases and J 2 bases, leaving 9 bases between the germline ends. This CDR3 spans 15 amino acids. CDR3 nucleotides: TGTGCCAGCAGTTTATCTCACTCGATCACAGATACGCAGTATTTT. Amino acids: CASSLSHSITDTQYF.

V and J are TRBV30 and TRBJ1-5; no reliable D call. This CDR3 region has 8 residues. V was cut by 6 bases and J by 9 bases, with 3 bases left in between. Germline CDR1 is GTSNPN and CDR2 is SVGIG (reference sequence). The CDR3 loop is CACRPQHF. The CDR3 DNA reads as TGTGCCTGCAGGCCCCAGCATTTT.

This chain joins TRBV7-3 and TRBJ2-1; 8 bases align to TRBD2. Germline V gives CDR1 SGHTA, CDR2 FQGTGA. V lost 5 bases to trimming and J lost 0 bases; unmatched junction nucleotides: 9. The CDR3 has 17 residues. CDR3 region: CASSGLGGVDSYNEQFF. CDR3 sequence (DNA): TGTGCCAGCAGCGGGCTCGGGGGGGTCGACTCCTACAATGAGCAGTTCTTC.

The rearrangement joins TRBV19 to TRBJ1-1; no clear D gene. The CDR3 spans 13 residues. The V gene's germline CDR1 is LNHDA and CDR2 SQIVND (reference sequence). V lost 3 bases to trimming and J lost 1 base, with 6 bases between them. The CDR3 loop is CASSIATNTEAFF. The CDR3 DNA reads TGTGCCAGTAGTATTGCTACGAACACTGAAGCTTTCTTT. The variable domain in full, with the rest retrieved from reference TRBV19 and TRBJ1-1, is DGGITQSPKYLFRKEGQNVTLSCEQNLNHDAMYWYRQDPGQGLRLIYYSQIVNDFQKGDIAEGYSVSREKKESFPLTVTSAQKNPTAFYLCASSIATNTEAFFGQGTRLTVV.

The rearrangement links TRBV25-1 to TRBJ2-7; 9 nucleotides line up with TRBD1. This CDR3 is 15 amino acids long. V was clipped by 4 bases and J by 4 bases; unmatched bases: 8. CDR1 and CDR2 (germline): MGHDK, SYGVNS. The DNA for the CDR3 is TGTGCCAGCAGTGCTAGGGACAGGGACACTTACGAGCAGTACTTC. This encodes CASSARDRDTYEQYF.

The chain links TRBV6-1 to TRBJ1-2; D is unclear. The CDR3 length is 9 residues. Germline V gene data show CDR1 as MNHNS and CDR2 as SASEGT. The V and J ends lost 10 bases and 4 bases respectively, with 4 bases between them. Written as DNA, the CDR3 is TGTGCCACCATCTATGGCTACACCTTC. It encodes CATIYGYTF.

The CDR3 spells CASSKGKEDSGCEQYF. For the CDR3, the DNA is TGTGCCAGCAGCAAAGGGAAGGAAGATTCCGGGTGCGAGCAGTACTTC. This rearrangement joins TRBV21-1 to TRBJ2-7; TRBD2, the D gene given by the table, was not confirmed from the DNA. TRBV21-1 is recorded as a pseudogene. The CDR3 covers 16 residues.

The chain recombines TRBV7-9 with TRBJ2-1, with 9 bases fitting TRBD1. This CDR3 is built from 14 residues. Germline trimming cut 5 bases from V and 4 bases from J; bases unmatched to any gene: 3. Germline-derived CDR1 and CDR2 are SEHNR and FQNEAQ (reference sequence). The CDR3 DNA is TGTGCCAGCAGCGGTGGGACAGGGTACAATGAGCAGTTCTTC. It is translated as CASSGGTGYNEQFF.

V gene TRBV7-9 combines with J gene TRBJ2-7; 7 bases agree with TRBD2. CDR3 length: 15 amino acids. Looked up from germline, CDR1 is SEHNR and CDR2 is FQNEAQ (reference sequence). V gave up 0 bases and J gave up 5 bases; unmatched junction bases: 7. The chain's CDR3 is CASSLAGGVGNEQYF. CDR3 sequence (DNA): TGTGCCAGCAGCTTAGCGGGGGGGGTTGGGAACGAGCAGTACTTC.

The chain combines TRBV4-2 with TRBJ1-2; D not certain. Germline CDR1 and CDR2: LGHNA and YNFKEQ. The CDR3 spans 16 residues. The V gene lost 1 base and the J gene lost 4 bases, with 16 bases spanning the gap. This CDR3 reads CASSQGRSSSPYGYTF. CDR3 bases: TGTGCCAGCAGCCAAGGGAGGTCCTCTTCGCCCTATGGCTACACCTTC.

CDR3 amino acids: CASSIRTGNTEAFF. DNA of the CDR3: TGTGCCAGTAGTATACGGACAGGGAACACTGAAGCTTTCTTT. This rearrangement joins TRBV19 to TRBJ1-1, with 7 positions matching TRBD1. Germline CDR1 reads LNHDA; CDR2 reads SQIVND (reference sequence). The CDR3 has 14 residues. Unmatched junction bases numbered 1, after V lost 2 bases and J lost 1 base.

The chain joins TRBV7-2 to TRBJ2-7; 8 bases line up with TRBD1. Germline values: CDR1 SGHTA, CDR2 FQGNSA. Unmatched junction bases numbered 10, after V lost 5 bases and J lost 4 bases. The CDR3 length is 15 residues. The CDR3 region is CASSLRDRQGYEQYF. The CDR3 DNA follows: TGTGCCAGCAGCCTTAGGGACAGGCAGGGGTACGAGCAGTACTTC. The full variable domain, in which reference TRBV7-2 and TRBJ2-7 provide the parts outside the CDR3, is GAGVSQSPSNKVTEKGKDVELRCDPISGHTALYWYRQSLGQGLEFLIYFQGNSAPDKSGLPSDRFSAERTGGSVSTLTIQRTQQEDSAVYLCASSLRDRQGYEQYFGPGTRLTVT.